Included here is one T cell receptor beta chain sequence, with context. This entry is derived from a study of blood T cell repertoires in COVID-19. Per the original methods: Cell counts per sample came from amplifying reference gene primers. Using immunoSEQ multiplex PCR, the repertoire was profiled, and TCRdb retains in-frame clones only, with some absent. V and J calls and clone size are copied from that table; D and trimming were computed from the DNA. The sample has approximately 320,000 clones, about 87% seen once. V gave up 1 base and J gave up 7 bases; unmatched junction bases: 5. The germline CDR1 and CDR2 sequences are KGHSH and LQKENI. The length of the CDR3 is 15 residues.

Material: PBMCs or T cells enriched from blood (not recorded which). This sequence originates from a woman in her late teens or twenties who had recovered from COVID-19. V and J are TRBV18 and TRBJ2-5; 11 nucleotides match TRBD2. The chain's CDR3 is CASSPLSLAGGTQYF. CDR3 nucleotides: TGTGCCAGCTCACCACTCTCCCTAGCGGGGGGGACCCAGTACTTC.